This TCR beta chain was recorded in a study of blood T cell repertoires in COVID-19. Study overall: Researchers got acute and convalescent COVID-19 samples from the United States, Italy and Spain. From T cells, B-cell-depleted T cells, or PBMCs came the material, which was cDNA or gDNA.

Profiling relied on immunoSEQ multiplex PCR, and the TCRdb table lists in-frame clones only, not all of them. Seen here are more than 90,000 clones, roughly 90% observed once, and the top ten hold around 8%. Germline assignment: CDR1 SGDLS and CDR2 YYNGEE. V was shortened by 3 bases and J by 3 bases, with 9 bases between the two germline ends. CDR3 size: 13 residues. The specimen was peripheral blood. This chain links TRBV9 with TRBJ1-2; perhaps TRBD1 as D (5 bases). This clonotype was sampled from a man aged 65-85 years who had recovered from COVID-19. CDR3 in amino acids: CASSGDSYYGYTF. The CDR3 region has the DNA TGTGCCAGCAGCGGAGACAGCTACTATGGCTACACCTTC.